This T cell receptor (beta chain) derives from a study of shared clonotypes between healthy human individuals (dated by TCRdb to the early 2020s). With respect to the entire study: The cohort included three men and a couple of women between 18 and 49 years of age. To estimate repertoire size and how much clonotype sharing occurs between individuals, the study deeply sequenced the blood TCR repertoires of about five healthy adults. To increase sequencing depth and limit assay-specific biases, different laboratories used diverse techniques to prepare libraries and sequence TCR repertoires. For each donor, CD4 naive and CD4 memory were each run on three plates, CD8 naive on two plates, and CD8 memory on one plate. Between about 0.94 and 8.9 billion PBMCs per donor were obtained by leukapheresis.

Worth noting for this clone: There is no known antigen for this receptor. One base away there is no much larger clone; base qualities are not given.

General study outcomes and caveats: Because the study included only a small number of donors, the genetic and exposure-history diversity represented was limited. When a handful of donors were compared, the shared fraction of clonotypes was about 5.5% for naive CD4, roughly 3.3% for naive CD8, 2% to 2.5% for memory CD4, and 0.3% to 0.5% for memory CD8. Sampling was limited to blood, and TCR repertoires in tissue likely differ from TCR repertoires in blood. Pairwise subsampling led to the expectation that sequencing depth would affect the degree of clonotype sharing among donors. Rarefaction of sorted-subset datasets indicated incomplete sequencing despite the large sequencing depth. Higher generation probabilities were observed for clonotypes shared by all four sorted-subset donors than for non-shared clonotypes. Naive subsets generally had larger estimated clonotype richness than memory subsets.

Donors were healthy HIV-negative adults with no recently reported acute infections or vaccinations. Every donor was a Caucasian adult living in Nashville, Tennessee, USA. CD4+ T cells were enriched through magnetic negative selection, after which naive cells were positively selected on CD45RA and the remaining negative fraction served as the memory subset. After blood collection by leukapheresis, PBMCs were isolated using Ficoll-Histopaque density gradient centrifugation and then cryopreserved in the vapor phase of liquid nitrogen. Analytical flow cytometry was used to check the purity and quantity of each magnetically sorted T cell population. Genomic DNA was isolated from each sorted fraction and quantified by UV absorbance on a Nanodrop 2000c. The V and J ends are trimmed by 8 bases and 0 bases, leaving 17 bases between them. There are 16 amino acids in the CDR3, from cysteine to phenylalanine inclusive. Solely the CDR3 DNA is kept, with 48 bases framed from the first base. The germline V gene sets CDR1 to MDHEN and CDR2 to SYDVKM.

Using the deep immunoSEQ assay, multiplex PCR amplified TCR CDR3 regions from genomic DNA. Extracted genomic DNA from each cell subset was spread evenly across all wells of several immunoSEQ 96-well plates, with each plate serving as a replicate. For sorted subsets, approximately 190 ng genomic DNA, equal to 30,000 to 35,000 T cell genomes, was loaded into each replicate PCR. Purified libraries were quantified with a Qubit 3.0 fluorometer, sized on a Bioanalyzer 2100, and re-quantified with the KAPA Library Quantification kit. Every immunoSEQ 96-well plate was sequenced on a separate single-read 150-cycle Illumina NextSeq 550 flow cell. Per the authors' processing: The immunoSEQ output contained only junctional sequences without quality scores, so filtering could not match that applied to full-length reads. Sequences were annotated with PyIR, a Python wrapper for IgBLAST v1.9, and V/J genes and CDR3 were assigned using IMGT germline references. Any read was removed if the V/J assignment was weak (E-value above 1e-6), the CDR3 was missing, or the read contained stop codons, out-of-frame junctions, or ambiguous translated residues. V3J clonotypes were defined by identical inferred V gene, J gene, and CDR3 amino acid sequence. Percentage overlap between repertoires was calculated by dividing the number of shared unique clonotypes by the size of the smaller repertoire. RTK rarefaction, the Chao1 estimator, and Recon v2.1 estimates of unobserved clonotypes were used to assess repertoire richness. Generation probabilities were computed with OLGA for all TCRbeta clonotypes obtained by the gDNA method from several donors. Not all clones reach the TCRdb copy of this immuneACCESS table, which keeps in-frame sequences only. Checked studies attribute under half of the gap to unresolved V genes and leave the rest unexplained. V and J calls and clone size are given by that table; D and trimming were obtained from the DNA. In this sample the table shows some 2 million clones, 95% of which occur a single time. The ten largest clones capture 0.1% to 0.15% of the sample.

The clonotype comes from a man aged 18-30 years in good health. The specimen was naive CD4+ T cells sorted from blood. Explained via the paper, the cell subset or site label denotes: CD45RA+ positively selected. The chain is assembled from TRBV28 and TRBJ2-4, with the D gene call left open. The DNA is TGTGCCAGCTCCATTGGGTGGAGTATAGCCAAAAACATTCAGTACTTC. It specifies CASSIGWSIAKNIQYF.